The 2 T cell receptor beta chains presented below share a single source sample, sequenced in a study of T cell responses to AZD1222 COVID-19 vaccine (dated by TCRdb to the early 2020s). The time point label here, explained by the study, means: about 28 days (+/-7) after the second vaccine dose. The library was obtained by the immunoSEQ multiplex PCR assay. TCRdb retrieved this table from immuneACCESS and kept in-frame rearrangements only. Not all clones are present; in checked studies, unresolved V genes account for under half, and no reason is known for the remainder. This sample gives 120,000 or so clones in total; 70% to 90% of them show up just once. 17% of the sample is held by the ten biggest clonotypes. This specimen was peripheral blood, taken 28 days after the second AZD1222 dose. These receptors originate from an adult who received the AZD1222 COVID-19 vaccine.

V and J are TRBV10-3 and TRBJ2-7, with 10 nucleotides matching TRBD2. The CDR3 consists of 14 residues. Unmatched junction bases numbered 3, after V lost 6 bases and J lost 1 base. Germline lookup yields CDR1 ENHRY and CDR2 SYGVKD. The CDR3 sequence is CAIREREGSYEQYF. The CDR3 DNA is TGTGCCATCAGGGAGCGGGAGGGGTCCTACGAGCAGTACTTC.

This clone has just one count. The CDR3 nucleotides read TGTGCCAGCAGCTCGGGCGGAGGGGACGGTGAGCAGTTCTTC. This codes for CASSSGGGDGEQFF. V and J are TRBV11-3 and TRBJ2-1; a possible D gene is TRBD2 (6 bases). The CDR3 loop spans 14 amino acids. In germline, CDR1 is SGHNT, CDR2 YENEEA. V gave up 4 bases and J gave up 9 bases, with 16 bases separating them.